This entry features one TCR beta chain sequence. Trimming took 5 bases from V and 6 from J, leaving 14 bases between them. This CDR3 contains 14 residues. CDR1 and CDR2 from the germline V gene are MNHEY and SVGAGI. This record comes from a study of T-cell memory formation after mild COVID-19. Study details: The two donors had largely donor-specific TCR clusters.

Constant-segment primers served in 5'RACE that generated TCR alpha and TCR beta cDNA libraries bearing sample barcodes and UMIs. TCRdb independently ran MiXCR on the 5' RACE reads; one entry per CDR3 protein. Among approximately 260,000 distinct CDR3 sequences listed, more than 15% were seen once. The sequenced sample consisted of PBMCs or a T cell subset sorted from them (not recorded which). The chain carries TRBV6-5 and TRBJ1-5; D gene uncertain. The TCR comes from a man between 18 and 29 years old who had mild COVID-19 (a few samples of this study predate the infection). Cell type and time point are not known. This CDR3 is CASSPGGGPQPQHF. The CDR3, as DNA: TGTGCCAGCAGTCCGGGCGGAGGGCCTCAGCCCCAGCATTTT.